This TCR beta chain came from a study of cytomegalovirus exposure and HLA in healthy donors (dated by TCRdb to about 2017). For context, the study as a whole: According to an earlier analysis of several hundred of the donors, about 179 million T cells yielded approximately 120 million unique TCR beta sequences and approximately 300 Gb of sequence data. An early release covering just under 650 HLA-typed donors comprised about 300 gigabases of sequencing data and tens of millions of unique TCR sequences. The genetic ancestry cluster associated with self-reported Caucasian donors included 80% to 90% of the roughly 380 genotyped donors. The aim of the study was to test whether cataloging public T cell receptors could identify signatures of past pathogen exposure. Using immunosequencing, the study profiled T cell repertoires from around 680 subjects and related those repertoires to cytomegalovirus serostatus. In addition to the first cohort of roughly 700 subjects, a separate validation cohort of approximately 130 different subjects was used. To predict cytomegalovirus infection status, the study brought together high-throughput TCR immunosequencing, statistical association of individual TCRs with disease status, and machine learning. A later analysis re-analyzed previously published TCR beta repertoires from several hundred donors and added high-resolution HLA genotyping to study TCR occurrence patterns. Rather than using new phenotypic data, the later analysis identified candidate immune exposures from TCR beta sequences and from how often those sequences occurred across donors. An earlier analysis of 587 of the donors used high-throughput TCR beta sequencing to judge whether each TCR beta V gene segment behaved as functional or pseudogenic. Alongside the repertoire data, information on donor age, sex, ethnicity and CMV serostatus was compiled. A later genetic analysis took genome-wide SNP genotypes for about 55% of the roughly 700 donors and used that subset as a discovery cohort. All discovery cohort repertoires had been generated using a single sequencing platform. HLA typing included class I and class II loci at four-digit resolution. The number of donors typed differed by locus, with 629-630 for A, B, C, DRB1 and DQB1, more than 500 for DQA1, approximately 570 for DPA1, and some 450 for DPB1. Several DR-DQ haplotypes were handled as single units for association and clustering because linkage in the cohort was strong. Across some 400 genotyped donors of the cohort, an average of roughly 250,000 unique TCR beta nucleotide sequences per donor were sequenced, and roughly 17% of those sequences were non-productive.

In regard to this clone: Its cognate antigen has yet to be identified.

What the research found in general, with its limitations: In vitro tests confirmed that three of the cytomegalovirus-associated TCR beta chains recognize cytomegalovirus antigens. An earlier analysis of around 540 of the donors showed that most TCR beta V segments appeared in productive rearrangements either about 87% or about 30% of the time, which broadly matched IMGT annotations. According to a later genetic analysis, donors in an Asian-associated ancestry cluster had fewer N-insertions in productive TCRs than the approximately 630-donor mean. According to a later analysis, TCR association rates differed among HLA loci, with DRB1 alleles showing the most associated TCRs and HLA-C alleles showing the fewest. Strong co-occurrence of HLA alleles, especially DR and DQ, made assigning TCR associations to individual alleles difficult. In a later analysis, several top co-occurrence clusters were reported to appear linked to parvovirus B19, influenza, CMV and Epstein-Barr virus. V-gene and J-gene trimming of TCR beta chains was associated with a missense DCLRE1C variant in a later genetic analysis, and the association was replicated in an independent cohort. According to a later analysis, most CMV-associated TCR beta chains appeared to be HLA-restricted, and the HLA associations seemed to be driven largely by CMV exposure. Most TCR sequences were observed very rarely across donors, whereas some public TCRs were present in many individuals. Because the 87-base-pair reads could not distinguish some IMGT-functional V segments, including TRBV6-2 and TRBV6-3, those segments were excluded. The earlier analysis of around 600 of the donors excluded some 15 rarely observed V segments, including chromosome 9 orphons, because counts were too low. Linkage disequilibrium might explain the correlated functional status among segregating V segments, but an unknown experimental factor could not be ruled out. A cluster of highly shared sequence variants was judged likely to be a technical artifact of the sequencing pipeline. The study gave a list of 150 to 200 TCR beta chains associated with cytomegalovirus. In a later analysis, HLA-associated TCR beta chains showed more clonal expansion and lower generation probabilities than non-associated chains that were equally common. The cohort was sequenced for TCR beta chains only, and without alpha or paired-chain data the features that could be detected were limited. A further reported finding was that TCR beta sequences accurately predicted the HLA-A and HLA-B alleles for most subjects in the first cohort. The presence/absence analyses assumed that sequencing depth was roughly uniform across donors, and that assumption may not be true. For the cohort, immune exposure information was limited to CMV serostatus. Specific HLA alleles were associated with over 15,000 TCR beta sequences at a false discovery rate of 0.05 in a later analysis. In both the original and validation cohorts, the classifier was reported to diagnose cytomegalovirus status with high specificity and sensitivity. Because HLA typing was unavailable for some donors at each locus, only the typed subset was used in association tests. The authors suggested that the approach could potentially be extended to other disease states and immunological phenotypes.

The library was generated by the immunoSEQ multiplex PCR assay. For the multiplex PCR, a mixture combining 60 forward primers for TCR Vbeta segments and 13 reverse primers for TCR Jbeta segments was used. Amplification of the CDR3 region of rearranged TCR beta genes was performed with a multiplex PCR assay on genomic DNA. Amplified TCR beta libraries were sequenced as 87-base-pair reads on the Illumina HiSeq System. The authors processed their data as follows. Across the 600 to 700 repertoires, a later analysis counted tens of millions of unique TCR beta chains, around 10 million of which were shared by at least two donors. To remove PCR and sequencing errors, raw reads were error-corrected and collapsed into unique sequences using a nearest-neighbor algorithm that merged closely related sequences. V, D and J gene segments were assigned by aligning CDR3 sequences to IMGT reference sequences. Each retained sequence needed at least a six-nucleotide match to both a V gene segment and a J gene segment. Rearrangements were classified as productive when the CDR3 lacked stop codons and remained in frame with V and J, and all other rearrangements were classified as non-productive. Following IMGT convention, CDR3 was defined as the stretch from the second conserved V-encoded cysteine to the conserved J-encoded phenylalanine. Sequences without an unambiguous match to a single V gene segment were excluded from the earlier analysis of 500 to 700 of the donors. An earlier analysis of almost 600 of the donors classified V segments as functional when productive rearrangements were above 56.7% and as segregating when the standard deviation between donors was above 5%. A statistical classification framework was developed to diagnose cytomegalovirus status using the catalog of TCR beta chain sequences. In a later analysis, TCR nucleotide sequences were compared against IMGT/GENE-DB human TR gene sequences so that V and J genes could be assigned. The TCRdist pipeline was used in a later analysis to assign CDR3 sequences and most-parsimonious VDJ recombination scenarios. In a later analysis, each TCR beta chain was defined by its CDR3 amino acid sequence together with its V-gene family, and reads lacking a unique V-gene family were excluded. To address suspected cross-contamination and a sequencing artifact, a later analysis removed around 600 highly shared, low-generation-probability nucleotide sequences. In a later analysis, a clonal expansion index for each public chain was calculated from normalized within-repertoire ranks of inferred template counts. In a later analysis, generation probabilities were computed using a VDJ recombination model fitted to out-of-frame rearrangements, and the results were checked against IGoR. In a later analysis, TCR-TCR, TCR-HLA and TCR-CMV co-occurrence was scored with hypergeometric tests, and a repertoire-size bias correction was applied to TCR pairs. In a later analysis, false discovery rates were estimated by permuting HLA or CMV assignments 20 times. In a later analysis, co-occurring TCRs were grouped using DBSCAN, and TCRdist sequence similarity was added for clustering within HLA-allele-positive subsets. For co-occurrence clustering, repertoires with fewer than 30,000 or more than 120,000 public chains were excluded, along with five repertoires with anomalous nucleotide sharing. Drawn from immuneACCESS, this table holds only the in-frame rearrangements with V and J called that TCRdb kept. Clones are partly lost; checked studies trace under half to an unresolved V gene and leave the rest unexplained. That table gives V, J and clone size, and the DNA gave D and trimming. This specimen's table enumerates some 130,000 clones. The top ten constitute 1.5% to 2% of the sample.

The cohort was made up of roughly 670 healthy bone marrow donors. Cohort members were all nominally healthy when sampled, although unrecorded immune exposures were likely present. The donor was CMV seropositive and belonged to the group of 250 to 300 seropositive cohort members. Each donor provided a peripheral blood sample, and peripheral blood mononuclear cells were used for TCR beta sequencing. Genomic DNA was extracted from the blood cell samples with the Qiagen DNeasy Blood Extraction Kit. V has 3 bases trimmed and J has 5 bases trimmed; junction bases matching no gene number 10. Sequences MDHEN (CDR1) and SYDVKM (CDR2) are obtained from the germline V gene. The CDR3 has 16 amino acids, counting the end cysteine and phenylalanine. Left in the record is the CDR3 DNA by itself, 48 bases read in frame from the first base.

The sequence is built from TRBV28 and TRBJ2-7, and TRBD2 aligns with 10 junction nucleotides. Sequencing was carried out using PBMCs. This TCR came from a woman in her thirties or forties in good health and CMV-seropositive. The nucleotides are TGTGCCAGCAGTTTTTATGAGGCTAGCGGGAGTAACGAGCAGTACTTC. Translated, this gives CASSFYEASGSNEQYF.